This T cell receptor (beta chain) was profiled in a study of blood T cell repertoires in COVID-19. About the research overall: Italy, Spain and the United States were the sources of the convalescent and acute COVID-19 samples. From T cells, B-cell-depleted T cells, or PBMCs came the material, which was cDNA or gDNA.

As handled by the study authors: Counts of nucleated cells, estimated from reference gene primer amplification, were obtained. Only in-frame clones appear in the TCRdb table, and some are missing; sequencing was by immunoSEQ multiplex PCR. V, J and clone size are those of that table, while D and trimming were read from the DNA. This sample has about 220,000 clones, with around 84% found just once. This CDR3 is 14 amino acids long. Trimming stripped 2 bases from V and 6 bases from J, with 10 bases between. In germline, CDR1 is SEHNR, CDR2 FQNEAQ (reference sequence). The sample taken for sequencing was peripheral blood. This chain uses TRBV7-9 with TRBJ2-2; no clear D. The receptor was derived from a human donor in a cohort sampled during active COVID-19. The CDR3 sequence is CASSLFFPAGELFF. As DNA, the CDR3 is TGTGCCAGCAGCTTATTCTTCCCCGCCGGGGAGCTGTTTTTT.